One sample yielded the 21 T cell receptor beta chains listed below, sequenced in a study of identical twins. TCRdb re-analysed the 5' RACE reads in MiXCR, keeping a single row per CDR3 protein. Of 1.5 million to 2 million distinct CDR3 sequences in the sample, more than 30% were seen once. The sample consisted of cord blood. The receptors originated from a newborn girl in good health.

The sample holds a few counts of this clonotype. The V call is TRBV11-2, the J call TRBJ2-7; D possibly corresponds to TRBD2 (6 bases). V was pared by 2 bases and J by 0 bases, with 14 bases between. The V gene's germline CDR1 is SGHAT and CDR2 FQNNGV. The CDR3 consists of 16 residues. The CDR3 DNA is TGTGCCAGCAGCTTACATGTAGCGGTTAGCTCCTACGAGCAGTACTTC. This gives the protein CASSLHVAVSSYEQYF.

The CDR3 protein is CASSQEIRAYNEQYF. In nucleotides, the CDR3 is TGTGCCAGCAGCCAAGAAATAAGGGCCTACAATGAGCAGTACTTC. V gene TRBV14 combines with J gene TRBJ2-1; D is undetermined. The closer fit of TRBJ2-7 to the DNA end suggests the J call may be wrong. The CDR3 length is 15 residues. The V gene's germline CDR1 is SGHDN and CDR2 FVKESK.

This clonotype was recorded a few times. The rearrangement links TRBV20-1 to TRBJ1-4; unclear D gene. Trimming removed 4 bases at V and 0 bases at J, with 6 bases between. CDR3 size: 13 residues. Per germline, CDR1 DFQATT and CDR2 SNEGSKA (reference sequence). The CDR3 reads CSAKPTTNEKLFF. The DNA for the CDR3 is TGCAGTGCTAAGCCGACAACTAATGAAAAACTGTTTTTT.

This chain uses TRBV7-9 with TRBJ1-1; the D gene is possibly TRBD1 (6 bases). V was pared by 7 bases and J by 3 bases, with 12 bases between. Germline V gives CDR1 SEHNR, CDR2 FQNEAQ (reference sequence). This CDR3 has 13 amino acids. The CDR3 DNA reads as TGTGCCAGCATGCGGGGGGCTGACACTGAAGCTTTCTTT. Translation gives CASMRGADTEAFF.

This chain links TRBV4-2 with TRBJ1-1; perhaps TRBD1 as D (6 bases). The ends were cut back, 4 bases at V and 7 bases at J, with 10 bases in the middle. This CDR3 contains 12 residues. The germline gives CDR1 LGHNA, CDR2 YNFKEQ. The CDR3 region is CASSPTGREAFF. Here the CDR3 DNA reads TGTGCCAGCAGCCCGACAGGTCGTGAAGCTTTCTTT.

The chain combines TRBV7-9 with TRBJ2-5; 7 nucleotides align to TRBD2. V shed 2 bases, J shed 5 bases, and the junction held 8 bases outside the gene matches. The CDR3 is 15 amino acids. Germline CDR1 reads SEHNR; CDR2 reads FQNEAQ (reference sequence). Here the CDR3 reads CASSLNAAGVETQYF. The CDR3 DNA follows: TGTGCCAGCAGCTTAAATGCTGCGGGGGTTGAGACCCAGTACTTC. Complete variable domain (other parts from reference TRBV7-9 and TRBJ2-5): DTGVSQNPRHKITKRGQNVTFRCDPISEHNRLYWYRQTLGQGPEFLTYFQNEAQLEKSRLLSDRFSAERPKGSFSTLEIQRTEQGDSAMYLCASSLNAAGVETQYFGPGTRLLVL.

This clonotype appeared a few times. The V call is TRBV28, the J call TRBJ1-1, with D uncertain. Germline CDR1 MDHEN, CDR2 SYDVKM. The CDR3 length is 14 residues. V was clipped by 2 bases and J by 1 base, with 8 bases between them. In DNA, the CDR3 is TGTGCCAGCAGTTTAGTACAGAGGAACACTGAAGCTTTCTTT. It yields the protein CASSLVQRNTEAFF.

This clonotype has more than one count but fewer than ten. V gene TRBV20-1 combines with J gene TRBJ2-3; the D gene is possibly TRBD2 (5 bases). Germline V gene data show CDR1 as DFQATT and CDR2 as SNEGSKA (reference sequence). Trimming pared 7 bases from V and 0 bases from J, leaving 8 bases between. This CDR3 region has 12 residues. CDR3 DNA sequence: TGCAGTGGTCAGCGGAGCACAGATACGCAGTATTTT. It yields the protein CSGQRSTDTQYF.

The chain is built from TRBV2 and TRBJ2-1; D is possibly TRBD1 (5 bases). The CDR3 covers 12 residues. The germline V gene has CDR1 SNHLY and CDR2 FYNNEI. V shed 6 bases and J shed 7 bases, with 10 bases lying between them. The CDR3, as DNA: TGTGCCAGCAGGAAGGACATTAATGAGCAGTTCTTC. Its protein product is CASRKDINEQFF.

The CDR3, as DNA: TGCAGCGTTGTTGGGCAGGGGGCCCTCCAGAGCTCCTACAATGAGCAGTACTTC. This gives the protein CSVVGQGALQSSYNEQYF. The gene calls are TRBV29-1 and TRBJ2-1, with 8 bases lining up with TRBD1. The DNA end lines up better with TRBJ2-7; the J call may be wrong. Germline V lookup: CDR1 SQVTM, CDR2 ANQGSEA. This CDR3 contains 18 residues.

The chain carries TRBV9 and TRBJ2-5, with TRBD2 matching over 7 bases. The CDR3 has 15 residues. Germline CDR1 reads SGDLS; CDR2 reads YYNGEE. V lost 0 bases, J lost 1 base, and 3 bases stayed unmatched. The DNA of the CDR3 is TGTGCCAGCAGCGTAGCGGGGGGATCCCAAGAGACCCAGTACTTC. It translates to CASSVAGGSQETQYF. The variable domain in full, completed from reference TRBV9 and TRBJ2-5, reads DSGVTQTPKHLITATGQRVTLRCSPRSGDLSVYWYQQSLDQGLQFLIQYYNGEERAKGNILERFSAQQFPDLHSELNLSSLELGDSALYFCASSVAGGSQETQYFGPGTRLLVL.

Regarding this clonotype: Relative to the germline gene, one junction end is altered; a read error may explain this. V gene TRBV3-1 combines with J gene TRBJ1-2, with no clear D. The CDR3 runs 13 residues. Germline lookup yields CDR1 LGHDT and CDR2 YNNKEL (reference sequence). For the CDR3, the DNA is TGTGCCAGCAGCCCATTCAGGAGCTATGGCTGCACCTTC. This gives the protein CASSPFRSYGCTF.

The J gene is TRBJ1-2, the V gene TRBV3-1, with D uncertain. The CDR3 is 9 amino acids. Germline lookup yields CDR1 LGHDT and CDR2 YNNKEL (reference sequence). V shed 11 bases and J shed 5 bases, with 6 bases lying between them. The CDR3 protein is CAGQYGYTF. Written as DNA, the CDR3 is TGTGCCGGCCAATATGGCTACACCTTC.

This clonotype has more than one count but fewer than ten. One junction end disagrees with the germline gene, perhaps due to a read error. V gene TRBV11-2 combines with J gene TRBJ1-6, with 10 positions matching TRBD1. This CDR3 comprises 16 residues. CDR1 SGHAT and CDR2 FQNNGV come from the germline V gene. CDR3 sequence (DNA): TGTGCCAGCAGCTTGAAGACAGGGGGCAGGGAATCACCCCCCCACTTT. Translating it yields CASSLKTGGRESPPHF.

The chain couples TRBV2 to TRBJ2-2, with 14 positions matching TRBD2. V shed 7 bases, J shed 2 bases, and the junction held 9 bases outside the gene matches. From germline, CDR1 is SNHLY and CDR2 FYNNEI. The CDR3 length is 18 residues. The CDR3 DNA reads TGTGCCAGCAAAGCCGGACTAGCGGGGGGAGTAAACACCGGGGAGCTGTTTTTT. Amino acids: CASKAGLAGGVNTGELFF. Full variable domain (remainder filled in from reference TRBV2 and TRBJ2-2): EPEVTQTPSHQVTQMGQEVILRCVPISNHLYFYWYRQILGQKVEFLVSFYNNEISEKSEIFDDQFSVERPDGSNFTLKIRSTKLEDSAMYFCASKAGLAGGVNTGELFFGEGSRLTVL.

This clonotype was seen only once. The chain carries TRBV7-9 and TRBJ2-1; D may correspond to TRBD1 or TRBD2 (5 bases each). The V end was cut by 5 bases, the J end by 3 bases, with 17 bases between. This CDR3 region has 16 residues. Germline V CDR1 and CDR2: SEHNR, FQNEAQ (reference sequence). CDR3 amino acids: CASSRLTGPSYNEQFF. The CDR3 nucleotides read TGTGCCAGCAGCCGACTAACGGGGCCAAGCTACAATGAGCAGTTCTTC.

This clonotype occurred a few times. The chain combines TRBV20-1 with TRBJ1-5; TRBD1 matches at 8 bases. This CDR3 spans 13 amino acids. Germline V gene lookup returns CDR1 DFQATT and CDR2 SNEGSKA (reference sequence). V shed 4 bases, J shed 7 bases, and the junction held 6 bases outside the gene matches. The CDR3 DNA is TGCAGTGCTACCGGGACAGGAGGACAGCCCCAGCATTTT. The encoded protein is CSATGTGGQPQHF.

About this clonotype: Sequence at one end of the junction differs from germline and may be a read error. The rearrangement links TRBV28 to TRBJ1-4; 8 bases are shared with TRBD1. The length of the CDR3 is 16 residues. The germline gives CDR1 MDHEN, CDR2 SYDVKM. In nucleotides, the CDR3 is TGTACCAGCAGTTCGCGAGGACAGGGCCATAATGAAAAACTGTTTTTT. This codes for CTSSSRGQGHNEKLFF. Using reference TRBV28 and TRBJ1-4 for the parts outside the CDR3, the full variable domain is DVKVTQSSRYLVKRTGEKVFLECVQDMDHENMFWYRQDPGLGLRLIYFSYDVKMKEKGDIPEGYSVSREKKERFSLILESASTNQTSMYLCTSSSRGQGHNEKLFFGSGTQLSVL.

There are a few counts of this clonotype. This sequence joins TRBV27 and TRBJ1-5; 9 nucleotides match TRBD1. Germline assignment: CDR1 MNHEY and CDR2 SMNVEV (reference sequence). After removal of 8 bases from V and 3 bases from J, the junction contained 5 bases not matched to a gene. The CDR3 length is 14 residues. Here the CDR3 DNA reads TGTGCCAGCGCCTGGACAGGGGTCAATCAGCCCCAGCATTTT. This translates into CASAWTGVNQPQHF.

This clonotype turned up a few times. The V call is TRBV27, the J call TRBJ1-2, with D unresolved. The ends were cut back, 6 bases at V and 6 bases at J, with 11 bases in the middle. The CDR3 spans 12 residues. Germline V CDR1 and CDR2: MNHEY, SMNVEV (reference sequence). The CDR3 here is CASRTTTDGYTF. As DNA, the CDR3 is TGTGCCAGCAGAACTACCACCGATGGCTACACCTTC.

The rearrangement joins TRBV20-1 to TRBJ1-2; a possible D gene is TRBD1 (5 bases). The length of the CDR3 is 11 residues. Germline V lookup: CDR1 DFQATT, CDR2 SNEGSKA (reference sequence). Trimming pared 5 bases from V and 8 bases from J, leaving 12 bases between. The CDR3 DNA follows: TGCAGTGCTCCTAGGGGCCTCGGCTACACCTTC. This codes for CSAPRGLGYTF.